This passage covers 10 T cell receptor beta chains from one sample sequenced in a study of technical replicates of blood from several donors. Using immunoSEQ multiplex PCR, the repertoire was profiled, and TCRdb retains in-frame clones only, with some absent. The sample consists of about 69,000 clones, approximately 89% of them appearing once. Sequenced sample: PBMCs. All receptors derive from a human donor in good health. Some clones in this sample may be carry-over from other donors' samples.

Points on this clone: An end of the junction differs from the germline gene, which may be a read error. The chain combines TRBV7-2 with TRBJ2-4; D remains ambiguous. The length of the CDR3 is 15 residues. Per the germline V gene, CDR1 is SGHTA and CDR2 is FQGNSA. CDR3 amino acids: CASSLTFRAENIQYF. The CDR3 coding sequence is TGTGCCAGCAGCCTTACCTTTAGAGCCGAAAACATTCAGTACTTC.

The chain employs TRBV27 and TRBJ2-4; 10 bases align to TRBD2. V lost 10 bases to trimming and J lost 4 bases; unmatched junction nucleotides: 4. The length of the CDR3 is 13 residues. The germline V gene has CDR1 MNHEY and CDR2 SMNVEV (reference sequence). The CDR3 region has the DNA TGTGCCACCGGGACTAGCGATAAAAACATTCAGTACTTC. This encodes CATGTSDKNIQYF.

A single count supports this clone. The CDR3 bases are TGCAGCGTTTCTCGGGGGGGCGCGGGCACTGAAGCTTTCTTT. Protein sequence: CSVSRGGAGTEAFF. V usage is TRBV29-1 and J usage is TRBJ1-1, with a tentative D call TRBD1 (6 bases). Germline lookup yields CDR1 SQVTM and CDR2 ANQGSEA. The CDR3 loop spans 14 amino acids. Trimming took off 5 bases at V and 4 bases at J, with 17 bases between the two ends.

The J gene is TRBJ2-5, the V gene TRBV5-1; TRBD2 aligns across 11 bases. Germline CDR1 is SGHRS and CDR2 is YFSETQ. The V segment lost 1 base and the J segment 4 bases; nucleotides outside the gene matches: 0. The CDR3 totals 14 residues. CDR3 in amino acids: CASSLTSGGETQYF. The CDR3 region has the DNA TGCGCCAGCAGCTTGACTAGCGGGGGAGAGACCCAGTACTTC.

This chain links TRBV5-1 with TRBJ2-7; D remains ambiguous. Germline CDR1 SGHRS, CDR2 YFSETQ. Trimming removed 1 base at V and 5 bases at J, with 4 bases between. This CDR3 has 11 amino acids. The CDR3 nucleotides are TGCGCCAGCAGCTTGCTCCACGAGCAGTACTTC. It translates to CASSLLHEQYF. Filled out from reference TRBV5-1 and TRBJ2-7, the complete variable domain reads KAGVTQTPRYLIKTRGQQVTLSCSPISGHRSVSWYQQTPGQGLQFLFEYFSETQRNKGNFPGRFSGRQFSNSRSEMNVSTLELGDSALYLCASSLLHEQYFGPGTRLTVT.

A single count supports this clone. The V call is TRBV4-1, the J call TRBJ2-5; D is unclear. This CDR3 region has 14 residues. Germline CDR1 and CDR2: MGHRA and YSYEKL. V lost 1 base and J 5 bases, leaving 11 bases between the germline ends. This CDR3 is CASSQVGPRETQYF. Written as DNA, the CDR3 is TGCGCCAGCAGCCAAGTAGGCCCTAGGGAGACCCAGTACTTC.

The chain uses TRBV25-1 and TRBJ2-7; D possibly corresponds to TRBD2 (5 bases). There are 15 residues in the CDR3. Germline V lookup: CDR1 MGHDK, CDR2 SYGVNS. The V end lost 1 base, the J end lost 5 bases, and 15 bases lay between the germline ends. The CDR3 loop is CASSESSLVTDEQYF. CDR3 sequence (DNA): TGTGCCAGCAGTGAATCGTCACTAGTTACCGACGAGCAGTACTTC.

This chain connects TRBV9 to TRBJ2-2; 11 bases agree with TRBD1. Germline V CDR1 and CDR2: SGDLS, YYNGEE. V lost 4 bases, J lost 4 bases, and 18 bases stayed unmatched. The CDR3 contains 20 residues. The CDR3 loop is CASSLRGQGAASGFTGELFF. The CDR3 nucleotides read TGTGCCAGCAGCTTACGTGGACAGGGGGCGGCTAGCGGATTCACCGGGGAGCTGTTTTTT.

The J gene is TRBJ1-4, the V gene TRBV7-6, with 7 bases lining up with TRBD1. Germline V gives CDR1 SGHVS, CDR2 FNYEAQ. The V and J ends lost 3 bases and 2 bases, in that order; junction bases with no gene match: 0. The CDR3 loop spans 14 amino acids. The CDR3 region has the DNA TGTGCCAGCAGCTTGGGACAGACTAATGAAAAACTGTTTTTT. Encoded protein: CASSLGQTNEKLFF.

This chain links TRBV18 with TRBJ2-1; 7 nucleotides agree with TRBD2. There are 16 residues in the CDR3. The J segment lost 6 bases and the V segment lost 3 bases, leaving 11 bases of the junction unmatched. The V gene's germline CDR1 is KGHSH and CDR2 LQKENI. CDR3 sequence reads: CASSPLRVAGINEQFF. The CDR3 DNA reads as TGTGCCAGCTCACCCCTTCGGGTAGCGGGCATCAATGAGCAGTTCTTC.